Below are 17 T cell receptor beta chains sequenced from a single sample in a study of monozygotic twins with inflammatory bowel disease. TCRdb re-called the 5' RACE reads, yielding one record per CDR3 amino acid sequence without DNA. Here the sample table reports a few hundred thousand distinct CDR3 sequences. The specimen sequenced was blood. These receptor sequences come from a human donor with ulcerative colitis or Crohn's disease, or a healthy co-twin of an affected twin (not recorded which).

The genes are TRBV20-1 and TRBJ2-1; TCRdb's D call, TRBD1, is unchecked because there is no DNA. This CDR3 has 15 residues. Per germline, CDR1 DFQATT and CDR2 SNEGSKA (reference sequence). CDR3 residues: CSARDLQGSGNEQFF.

The genes are TRBV29-1 and TRBJ1-1; TCRdb reports TRBD1, a call that lacks DNA to check it against. CDR3 length: 12 amino acids. Germline V gene data show CDR1 as SQVTM and CDR2 as ANQGSEA. The CDR3 spells CSVAQGYTEAFF.

The rearrangement links TRBV5-1 to TRBJ2-2; the D call from TCRdb, TRBD2, cannot be confirmed without DNA. Germline V gene data show CDR1 as SGHRS and CDR2 as YFSETQ. CDR3 length: 17 residues. The CDR3 here is CASSLSGSSLGTGELFF.

The chain joins TRBV5-1 to TRBJ1-1; as DNA is missing, the TRBD1 call by TCRdb cannot be tested. Germline V gene lookup returns CDR1 SGHRS and CDR2 YFSETQ. The CDR3 extends over 15 amino acids. CDR3 in amino acids: CASKVGTGSRTEAFF.

The genes are TRBV5-1 and TRBJ1-3. CDR1 and CDR2 (germline): SGHRS, YFSETQ. The CDR3 has 14 amino acids. CDR3: CASSPEGIGNTIYF. The full variable domain, its missing parts supplied by reference TRBV5-1 and TRBJ1-3, is KAGVTQTPRYLIKTRGQQVTLSCSPISGHRSVSWYQQTPGQGLQFLFEYFSETQRNKGNFPGRFSGRQFSNSRSEMNVSTLELGDSALYLCASSPEGIGNTIYFGEGSWLTVV.

V is TRBV9 and J is TRBJ2-1; with no DNA, the TCRdb D assignment of TRBD2 cannot be verified. CDR3 size: 13 residues. Germline lookup yields CDR1 SGDLS and CDR2 YYNGEE. This chain's CDR3 is CASSVELANEQFF.

This chain joins TRBV20-1 and TRBJ2-7; TCRdb selects TRBD2, and the lack of DNA leaves this call unchecked. CDR3 length equals 16 residues. Germline lookup yields CDR1 DFQATT and CDR2 SNEGSKA (reference sequence). CDR3 amino acids: CSARIEGLASTYEQYF.

The V and J genes are TRBV7-9 and TRBJ1-3; TCRdb lists TRBD1, though no DNA is available to test this call. CDR3 size: 17 residues. Germline V lookup: CDR1 SEHNR, CDR2 FQNEAQ (reference sequence). CDR3 amino acids: CASLGQGPRRPGNTIYF.

This chain connects TRBV6-1 to TRBJ2-7; TCRdb's assignment of TRBD1 cannot be checked, as there is no DNA. CDR1 and CDR2 from the germline V gene are MNHNS and SASEGT. The CDR3 contains 12 residues. The CDR3 region is CASSPGDREQYF.

The chain joins TRBV29-1 to TRBJ1-1; TCRdb outputs TRBD1, but without DNA this stays unchecked. The germline V gene encodes CDR1 SQVTM and CDR2 ANQGSEA. The length of the CDR3 is 17 residues. CDR3 region: CSVEIFKGVGWNTEAFF.

V gene TRBV7-3 combines with J gene TRBJ2-3. CDR1 and CDR2 from the germline V gene are SGHTA and FQGTGA. The CDR3 runs to 15 residues. CDR3 protein: CASSLRGSSTDTQYF.

The chain couples TRBV19 to TRBJ2-7; there is no DNA to check the TCRdb D call of TRBD2. The CDR3 sequence is 15 residues long. Germline V lookup: CDR1 LNHDA, CDR2 SQIVND (reference sequence). The CDR3 spells CASSIGLAGTYEQYF.

The CDR3 loop is CASRPRLAPKRDTGELFF. The V and J genes are TRBV7-6 and TRBJ2-2; there is no DNA to check the TCRdb D call of TRBD2. CDR1 is SGHVS, CDR2 FNYEAQ, per germline. The CDR3 sequence is 18 residues long. Based on the CDR3 plus reference TRBV7-6 and TRBJ2-2, the full variable domain is GAGVSQSPRYKVTKRGQDVALRCDPISGHVSLYWYRQALGQGPEFLTYFNYEAQQDKSGLPNDRFSAERPEGSISTLTIQRTEQRDSAMYRCASRPRLAPKRDTGELFFGEGSRLTVL.

CDR3: CASSQVTGADQPQHF. This chain uses TRBV4-3 with TRBJ1-5; TCRdb lists TRBD1, though no DNA is available to test this call. The CDR3 is 15 residues long. The germline gives CDR1 LGHNA, CDR2 YSLEER.

V and J are TRBV29-1 and TRBJ2-7; the D gene TCRdb calls, TRBD1, cannot be checked with no DNA. The germline CDR1 and CDR2 sequences are SQVTM and ANQGSEA. This CDR3 contains 11 residues. The CDR3 protein is CSAKDSYEQYF.

The V call is TRBV5-4, the J call TRBJ1-2; TCRdb indicates TRBD1, and absent DNA this call remains unverified. Germline V gene sequence: CDR1 SGHNT, CDR2 YYREEE (reference sequence). The CDR3 totals 14 residues. The chain's CDR3 is CASSLQDRAYGYTF.

The V call is TRBV12-3 or TRBV12-4, the J call TRBJ1-1. The CDR3 runs to 13 residues. CDR3: CASSFSLNTEAFF.